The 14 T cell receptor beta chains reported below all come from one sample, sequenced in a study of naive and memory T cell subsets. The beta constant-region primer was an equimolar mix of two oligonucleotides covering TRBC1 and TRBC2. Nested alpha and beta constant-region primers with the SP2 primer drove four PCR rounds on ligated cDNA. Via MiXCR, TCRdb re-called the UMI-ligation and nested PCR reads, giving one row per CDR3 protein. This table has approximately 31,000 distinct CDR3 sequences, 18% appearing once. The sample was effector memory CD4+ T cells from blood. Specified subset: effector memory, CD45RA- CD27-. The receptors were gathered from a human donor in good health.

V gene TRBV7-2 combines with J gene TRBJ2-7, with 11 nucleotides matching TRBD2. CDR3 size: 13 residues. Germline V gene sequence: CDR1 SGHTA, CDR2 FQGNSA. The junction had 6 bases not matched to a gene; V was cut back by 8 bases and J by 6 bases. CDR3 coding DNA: TGTGCCAGCGGCCTAGCGGGAGGAGGCGAGCAGTACTTC. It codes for CASGLAGGGEQYF.

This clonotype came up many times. The CDR3 spells CASSHLYGYTF. CDR3 sequence (DNA): TGTGCCAGCAGCCATCTTTATGGCTACACCTTC. This chain connects TRBV3-1 to TRBJ1-2; D is ambiguous. CDR1 is LGHDT, CDR2 YNNKEL, per germline (reference sequence). This CDR3 has 11 amino acids. V was shortened by 3 bases and J by 5 bases, with 4 bases between the two germline ends.

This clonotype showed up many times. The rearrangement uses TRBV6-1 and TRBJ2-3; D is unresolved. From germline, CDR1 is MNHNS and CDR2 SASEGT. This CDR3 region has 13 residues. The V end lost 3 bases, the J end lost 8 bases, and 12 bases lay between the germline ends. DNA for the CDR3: TGTGCCAGCAGTGAGTCGGCCAGAGGTACGCAGTATTTT. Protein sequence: CASSESARGTQYF.

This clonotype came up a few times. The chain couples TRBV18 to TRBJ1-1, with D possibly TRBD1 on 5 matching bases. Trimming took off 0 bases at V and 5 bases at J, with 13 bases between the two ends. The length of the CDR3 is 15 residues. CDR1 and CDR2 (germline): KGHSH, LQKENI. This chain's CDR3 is CASSPPHPGLTEAFF. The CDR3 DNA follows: TGTGCCAGCTCACCACCTCATCCAGGGTTGACTGAAGCTTTCTTT.

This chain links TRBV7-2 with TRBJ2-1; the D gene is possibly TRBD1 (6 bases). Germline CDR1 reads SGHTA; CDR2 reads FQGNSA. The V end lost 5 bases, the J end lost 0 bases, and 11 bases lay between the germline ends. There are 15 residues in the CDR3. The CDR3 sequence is CASSPGVNSYNEQFF. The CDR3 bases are TGTGCCAGCAGCCCAGGGGTAAACTCCTACAATGAGCAGTTCTTC. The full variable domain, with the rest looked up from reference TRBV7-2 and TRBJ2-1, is GAGVSQSPSNKVTEKGKDVELRCDPISGHTALYWYRQSLGQGLEFLIYFQGNSAPDKSGLPSDRFSAERTGGSVSTLTIQRTQQEDSAVYLCASSPGVNSYNEQFFGPGTRLTVL.

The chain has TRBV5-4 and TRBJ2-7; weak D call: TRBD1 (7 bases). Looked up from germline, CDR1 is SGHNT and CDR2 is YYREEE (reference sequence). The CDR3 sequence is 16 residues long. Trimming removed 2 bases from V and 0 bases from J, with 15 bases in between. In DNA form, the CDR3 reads TGTGCCAGCAGCTTAGCAGGGGGGAGACCCTCCTACGAGCAGTACTTC. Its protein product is CASSLAGGRPSYEQYF.

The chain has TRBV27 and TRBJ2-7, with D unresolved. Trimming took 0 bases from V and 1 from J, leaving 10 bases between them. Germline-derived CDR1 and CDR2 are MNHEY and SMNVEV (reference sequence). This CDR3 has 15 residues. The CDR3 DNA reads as TGTGCCAGCAGTTTATCCGGGTTATCTTCCTACGAGCAGTACTTC. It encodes CASSLSGLSSYEQYF.

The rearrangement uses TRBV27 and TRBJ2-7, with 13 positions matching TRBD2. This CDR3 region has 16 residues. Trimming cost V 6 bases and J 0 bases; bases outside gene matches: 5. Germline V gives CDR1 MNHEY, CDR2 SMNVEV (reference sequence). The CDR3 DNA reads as TGTGCCAGCAGGGGCGGGACTAGCGGGACCTCCTACGAGCAGTACTTC. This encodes CASRGGTSGTSYEQYF.

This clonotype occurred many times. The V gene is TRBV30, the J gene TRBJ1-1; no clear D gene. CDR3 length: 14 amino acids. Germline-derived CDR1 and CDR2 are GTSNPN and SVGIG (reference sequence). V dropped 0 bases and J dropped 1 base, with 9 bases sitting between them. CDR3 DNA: TGTGCCTGGAGTGTAGTAGCTGAGAACACTGAAGCTTTCTTT. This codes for CAWSVVAENTEAFF.

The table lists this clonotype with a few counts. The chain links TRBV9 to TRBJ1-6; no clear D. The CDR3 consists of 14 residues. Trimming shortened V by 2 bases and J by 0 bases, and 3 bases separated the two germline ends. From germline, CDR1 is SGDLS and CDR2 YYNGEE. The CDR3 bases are TGTGCCAGCAGCGTGGGCTCCTATAATTCACCCCTCCACTTT. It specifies CASSVGSYNSPLHF.

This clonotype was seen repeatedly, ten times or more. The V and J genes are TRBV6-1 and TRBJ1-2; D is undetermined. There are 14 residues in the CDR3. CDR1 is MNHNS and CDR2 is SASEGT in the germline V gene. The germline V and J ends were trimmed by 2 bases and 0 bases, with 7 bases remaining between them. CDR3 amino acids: CASSERPANYGYTF. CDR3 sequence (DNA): TGTGCCAGCAGTGAACGTCCAGCTAACTATGGCTACACCTTC.

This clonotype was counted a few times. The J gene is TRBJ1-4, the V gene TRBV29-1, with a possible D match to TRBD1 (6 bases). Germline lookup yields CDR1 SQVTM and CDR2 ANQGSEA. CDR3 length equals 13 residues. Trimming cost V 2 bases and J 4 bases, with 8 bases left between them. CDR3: CSVERGHNEKLFF. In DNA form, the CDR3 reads TGCAGCGTTGAACGGGGGCATAATGAAAAACTGTTTTTT.

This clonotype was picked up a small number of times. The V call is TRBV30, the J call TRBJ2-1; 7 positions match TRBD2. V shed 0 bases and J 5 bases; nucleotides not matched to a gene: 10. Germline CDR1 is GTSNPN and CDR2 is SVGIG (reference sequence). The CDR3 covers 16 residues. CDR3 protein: CAWSVIGLAENNEQFF. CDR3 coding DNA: TGTGCCTGGAGTGTTATCGGGCTAGCGGAAAACAATGAGCAGTTCTTC.

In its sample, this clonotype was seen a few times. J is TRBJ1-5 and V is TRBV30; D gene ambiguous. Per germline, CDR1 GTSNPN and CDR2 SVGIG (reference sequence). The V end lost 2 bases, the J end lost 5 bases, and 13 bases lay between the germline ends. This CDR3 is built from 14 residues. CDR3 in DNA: TGTGCCTGGAGTATGGTAAAGGATTATCAGCCCCAGCATTTT. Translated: CAWSMVKDYQPQHF.